These 25 T cell receptor beta chains were sequenced from one sample in a study of neurological immune-mediated disorders. TCRdb re-called the 5' RACE reads with MiXCR, one entry per CDR3 protein. The table has some 19,000 distinct CDR3 sequences, 17% seen once. The sequenced sample was CD8+ T cells from blood. The origin of the receptors is a young woman with multiple sclerosis.

This clonotype was counted at least ten times. The chain employs TRBV29-1 and TRBJ1-2; 7 bases map to TRBD1. The J segment lost 0 bases and the V segment lost 4 bases, leaving 5 bases of the junction unmatched. There are 14 residues in the CDR3. The germline V gene encodes CDR1 SQVTM and CDR2 ANQGSEA. Here the CDR3 reads CSVGRQGANYGYTF. CDR3 DNA sequence: TGCAGCGTTGGCCGACAGGGAGCTAACTATGGCTACACCTTC.

Many counts were recorded for this clonotype. The gene calls are TRBV3-1 and TRBJ2-6; tentative D call: TRBD1 (6 bases). The ends were cut back, 1 base at V and 3 bases at J, with 10 bases in the middle. CDR1 is LGHDT, CDR2 YNNKEL, per germline (reference sequence). The CDR3 is made up of 16 amino acids. CDR3 amino acids: CASSQVPGDGANVLTF. The CDR3 coding sequence is TGTGCCAGCAGCCAAGTACCAGGGGATGGGGCCAACGTCCTGACTTTC.

Many counts were recorded for this clonotype. The chain carries TRBV29-1 and TRBJ1-1; D gene uncertain. The CDR3 spans 13 residues. V was shortened by 8 bases and J by 1 base, with 14 bases between the two germline ends. Germline-derived CDR1 and CDR2 are SQVTM and ANQGSEA. The CDR3 coding sequence is TGCAGCACACCACCCACCGGGAACACTGAAGCTTTCTTT. Translated: CSTPPTGNTEAFF.

This clonotype was observed at least ten times. This chain uses TRBV20-1 with TRBJ2-1; a possible D gene is TRBD2 (6 bases). The CDR3 has 14 amino acids. Trimming removed 4 bases from V and 3 bases from J, with 13 bases in between. Germline CDR1 and CDR2: DFQATT and SNEGSKA (reference sequence). DNA of the CDR3: TGCAGTGCTAACGGAGCTAGCGACTACAATGAGCAGTTCTTC. Translation gives CSANGASDYNEQFF.

A single count supports this clonotype. The V call is TRBV12-3 or TRBV12-4, the J call TRBJ1-2, with D hard to call. Trimming took 1 base from V and 4 from J, leaving 10 bases between them. This CDR3 has 14 residues. CDR3 coding DNA: TGTGCCAGCAGTTTAGGACTTGCCGGCTATGGCTACACCTTC. Its protein product is CASSLGLAGYGYTF.

In its sample, this clonotype was seen many times. V usage is TRBV4-1 and J usage is TRBJ2-1; D is unclear. There are 12 residues in the CDR3. Looked up from germline, CDR1 is MGHRA and CDR2 is YSYEKL. V was clipped by 1 base and J by 5 bases, with 3 bases between them. The CDR3 sequence: CASSQVNNEQFF. The DNA of the CDR3 is TGCGCCAGCAGCCAAGTAAACAATGAGCAGTTCTTC.

V gene TRBV27 combines with J gene TRBJ1-5; possibly TRBD1 for D (6 bases). The CDR3 length is 14 residues. Germline V gives CDR1 MNHEY, CDR2 SMNVEV (reference sequence). V lost 5 bases and J 3 bases, leaving 11 bases between the germline ends. This CDR3 reads CASSLQGPNQPQHF. Here the CDR3 DNA reads TGTGCCAGCAGTCTGCAGGGGCCCAATCAGCCCCAGCATTTT.

This clonotype was counted ten times or more. The chain is built from TRBV2 and TRBJ1-3; 9 nucleotides agree with TRBD1. The CDR3 is made up of 17 amino acids. CDR1 SNHLY and CDR2 FYNNEI come from the germline V gene. The ends lost 6 bases at V and 0 bases at J; junction bases unmatched: 9. The CDR3 reads CASRGQGTPSSGNTIYF. DNA for the CDR3: TGTGCCAGCAGGGGACAGGGCACACCAAGCTCTGGAAACACCATATATTTT.

This clonotype occurred many times. The gene calls are TRBV10-3 and TRBJ2-1, with TRBD2 matching 11 bases. The CDR3 totals 15 residues. The ends lost 6 bases at V and 8 bases at J; junction bases unmatched: 9. Per the germline V gene, CDR1 is ENHRY and CDR2 is SYGVKD. This CDR3 is CAISETSGSSDEQFF. Written as DNA, the CDR3 is TGTGCCATCAGCGAAACTAGCGGGAGTTCGGATGAGCAGTTCTTC.

This clonotype showed up just a few times. J is TRBJ1-1 and V is TRBV30; no clear D. V lost 5 bases to trimming and J lost 1 base, with 17 bases between them. Germline V CDR1 and CDR2: GTSNPN, SVGIG (reference sequence). This CDR3 spans 15 amino acids. The CDR3 reads CAWYPQAYPNTEAFF. Written as DNA, the CDR3 is TGTGCCTGGTATCCGCAGGCTTACCCGAACACTGAAGCTTTCTTT.

This clonotype was found many times. The chain carries TRBV27 and TRBJ2-6; a weak D match, TRBD1 (6 bases). Trimming took 2 bases from V and 3 from J, leaving 11 bases between them. This CDR3 has 16 residues. From germline, CDR1 is MNHEY and CDR2 SMNVEV (reference sequence). DNA of the CDR3: TGTGCCAGCAGTTTAGTGGGGGCCGGTGGGGCCAACGTCCTGACTTTC. Protein product: CASSLVGAGGANVLTF.

At least ten counts were recorded for this clonotype. This chain links TRBV5-6 with TRBJ2-7; 15 nucleotides line up with TRBD2. The CDR3 extends over 15 amino acids. J gave up 4 bases and V 3 bases, and 2 bases lay outside the gene matches. Germline lookup yields CDR1 SGHDT and CDR2 YYEEEE. CDR3 amino acids: CASSWGLAGGYEQYF. CDR3 DNA sequence: TGTGCCAGCAGCTGGGGACTAGCGGGGGGTTACGAGCAGTACTTC.

This clonotype was observed a few times. V gene TRBV5-6 combines with J gene TRBJ1-3; D uncertain. This CDR3 spans 14 amino acids. Germline CDR1 SGHDT, CDR2 YYEEEE. With 3 bases removed from V and 0 bases from J, the gap between germline ends came to 7 bases. CDR3 nucleotide sequence: TGTGCCAGCAGCTCCGGAGACTCTGGAAACACCATATATTTT. This sequence encodes CASSSGDSGNTIYF.

This clonotype was counted many times. The J gene is TRBJ2-1, the V gene TRBV7-6; 7 nucleotides line up with TRBD2. The junction had 8 bases not matched to a gene; V was cut back by 3 bases and J by 6 bases. The germline CDR1 and CDR2 sequences are SGHVS and FNYEAQ. This CDR3 region has 15 residues. This CDR3 reads CASSFYGTSANEQFF. CDR3 DNA: TGTGCCAGCAGCTTTTACGGAACTAGCGCCAATGAGCAGTTCTTC.

This rearrangement joins TRBV5-1 to TRBJ2-7, with 10 bases that match TRBD1. From germline, CDR1 is SGHRS and CDR2 YFSETQ. With V trimmed by 4 bases and J by 3 bases, 7 bases remained unmatched. The CDR3 is made up of 15 amino acids. CDR3 in DNA: TGCGCCAGCAGCGCCGGACAGGGGGTCAGCTACGAGCAGTACTTC. It specifies CASSAGQGVSYEQYF.

This clonotype was found many times. The chain has TRBV27 and TRBJ2-7, with 7 bases identical to TRBD2. CDR1 is MNHEY and CDR2 is SMNVEV in the germline V gene (reference sequence). This CDR3 has 14 residues. Germline trimming cut 2 bases from V and 1 base from J; bases unmatched to any gene: 2. The CDR3 region has the DNA TGTGCCAGCAGTTTAGGGACTAAATCCTACGAGCAGTACTTC. Amino acids: CASSLGTKSYEQYF.

This clonotype was recorded many times. The gene calls are TRBV4-1 and TRBJ2-5; possibly TRBD1 for D (5 bases). CDR3 size: 14 residues. V lost 0 bases and J 2 bases, leaving 7 bases between the germline ends. CDR1 is MGHRA, CDR2 YSYEKL, per germline. The CDR3 nucleotides read TGCGCCAGCAGCCAAGAAAGGGGACAAGAGACCCAGTACTTC. This translates into CASSQERGQETQYF.

This clonotype appeared many times. The chain uses TRBV9 and TRBJ1-1, with D uncertain. CDR3 length: 14 amino acids. V was cut by 0 bases and J by 4 bases, with 10 bases left in between. Germline V gene lookup returns CDR1 SGDLS and CDR2 YYNGEE. Here the CDR3 DNA reads TGTGCCAGCAGCGTAGCCGTGGCCGGCACTGAAGCTTTCTTT. Translating gives CASSVAVAGTEAFF.

This clonotype has at least ten counts. The chain combines TRBV9 with TRBJ2-3; 9 positions match TRBD1. The CDR3 covers 16 residues. Germline trimming cut 4 bases from V and 0 bases from J; bases unmatched to any gene: 6. Germline-derived CDR1 and CDR2 are SGDLS and YYNGEE. DNA of the CDR3: TGTGCCAGCAGCATCCGACAGGGGGGGAGCACAGATACGCAGTATTTT. This sequence encodes CASSIRQGGSTDTQYF. Based on the CDR3 plus reference TRBV9 and TRBJ2-3, the full variable domain is DSGVTQTPKHLITATGQRVTLRCSPRSGDLSVYWYQQSLDQGLQFLIQYYNGEERAKGNILERFSAQQFPDLHSELNLSSLELGDSALYFCASSIRQGGSTDTQYFGPGTRLTVL.

This clonotype was counted many times. CDR3 nucleotide sequence: TGCAGTGCTAGTGCCCCTAACAGCGAAAGTAGCTCCTACGAGCAGTACTTC. Translated: CSASAPNSESSSYEQYF. This chain uses TRBV20-1 with TRBJ2-7; D is unresolved. V lost 3 bases and J lost 0, with 21 bases in between. Germline V gene sequence: CDR1 DFQATT, CDR2 SNEGSKA (reference sequence). This CDR3 comprises 17 residues.

The chain couples TRBV18 to TRBJ2-1; 15 bases line up with TRBD2. Trimming took 3 bases from V and 8 from J; bases not matched to a gene: 2. The CDR3 has 15 residues. From germline, CDR1 is KGHSH and CDR2 LQKENI. CDR3 bases: TGTGCCAGCTCACCCGGACTAGCGGGAGGGGATGAGCAGTTCTTC. Translated: CASSPGLAGGDEQFF.

By share, this clonotype ranks as medium-sized. J is TRBJ2-4 and V is TRBV3-1, with 10 bases identical to TRBD1. J lost 7 bases, V lost 2 bases, and 11 bases had no gene match. The CDR3 is 17 amino acids. The germline V gene has CDR1 LGHDT and CDR2 YNNKEL (reference sequence). In DNA, the CDR3 is TGTGCCAGCAGCCAAACCCCCGGGGACAGGGGTTGGAACATTCAGTACTTC. Protein: CASSQTPGDRGWNIQYF.

Comments on this clonotype: No DNA is shown, since the ends of the CDR3 on it are uncertain; the CDR3 is the one TCRdb lists. This chain joins TRBV7-9 and TRBJ1-1; TRBD1, the D gene given by the table, was not confirmed from the DNA. The CDR3 length is 19 residues, termini included. Germline assignment: CDR1 SEHNR and CDR2 FQNEAQ (reference sequence). CDR3 protein: CASSIYLCSVDRVNTEAFF.

This clonotype was seen repeatedly, ten times or more. The chain uses TRBV27 and TRBJ2-3, with 10 bases identical to TRBD1. CDR1 MNHEY and CDR2 SMNVEV come from the germline V gene (reference sequence). Germline trimming cut 3 bases from V and 5 bases from J; bases unmatched to any gene: 8. CDR3 length: 16 amino acids. CDR3 nucleotide sequence: TGTGCCAGCAGTTTCCTCGGACAGGGGGTGGAAGATACGCAGTATTTT. Translated: CASSFLGQGVEDTQYF.

This clonotype was seen many times. In nucleotides, the CDR3 is TGTGCCAGCAGCGACAGGGGCAATGAGCAGTTCTTC. It yields the protein CASSDRGNEQFF. V gene TRBV7-9 combines with J gene TRBJ2-1, with 8 bases aligning to TRBD1. This CDR3 region has 12 residues. The V gene's germline CDR1 is SEHNR and CDR2 FQNEAQ (reference sequence). V gave up 5 bases and J gave up 6 bases; unmatched junction bases: 0.